These T cell receptor beta chains were read from a single sample in a study of blood T cell repertoires in COVID-19. Sequencing used immunoSEQ multiplex PCR; TCRdb keeps in-frame clones, though not all of them. Of a few hundred thousand clones listed, roughly 90% were seen once; the top ten hold over 1.5%. The sample was peripheral blood. Receptors originate from a man younger than 45 with active or convalescent COVID-19. CDR3s include the opening cysteine and the closing phenylalanine or tryptophan.

TRBV24-1 CATSEPGTGDEQFF
TRBV5-1 CASSGNRTVNYGYTF
TRBV23-1 CASSPPGSDGYTF
TRBV19 CASKGGSNQPQHF
TRBV2 CASTRDSNQPQHF
TRBV29-1 CSVEGAVDGYTF
TRBV11-2 CASSFQRNTIYF
TRBV4-3 CASSQDRGLLMHF
TRBV6-4 CASSDVGDTDTQYF
TRBV11-2 CASSLGQGANQPQHF
TRBV18 CASSEGDTEAFF
TRBV27 CASSLSRHGTGGNEKLFF
TRBV19 CASSIASGGLYQETQYF
TRBV9 CASSAGNNYGYTF
TRBV5-6 CASSLWFGTQPRNQPQHF
TRBV30 CAWTQGAIGYGYTF
TRBV5-1 CASSLTTGDHEQYF
TRBV7-6 CASSLVPSPINSPLHF
TRBV19 CASKQGDSGYNEQFF
TRBV5-5 CASRAGITNEKLFF
TRBV3-1/TRBV3-2 CASSPRGSYNEQFF
TRBV15 CATSRKTQGLAFF
TRBV27 CASSPRLGARETQYF
TRBV4-3 CASSPHSTDVDIQYF
TRBV19 CASRTGAWDSPLHF
TRBV25-1 CASSDLAGRSLEQFF
TRBV6-2/TRBV6-3 CASSPGTLLYEQYF
TRBV4-1 CASSQESVGGIYNEQFF
TRBV6-2/TRBV6-3 CASSAPGQGATEQYF
TRBV13 CASSSLDRANTEAFF
TRBV20-1 CSASPIGTSGAQLGELFF
TRBV5-1 CASSLAGQREAFF
TRBV2 CASMAGGNEKLFF
TRBV6-2/TRBV6-3 CASSYTGQGAYEQYF
TRBV10-3 CAIGLYNEQFF
TRBV6-1 CASSESGDNQPQHF
TRBV6-5 CASSPGVALHF